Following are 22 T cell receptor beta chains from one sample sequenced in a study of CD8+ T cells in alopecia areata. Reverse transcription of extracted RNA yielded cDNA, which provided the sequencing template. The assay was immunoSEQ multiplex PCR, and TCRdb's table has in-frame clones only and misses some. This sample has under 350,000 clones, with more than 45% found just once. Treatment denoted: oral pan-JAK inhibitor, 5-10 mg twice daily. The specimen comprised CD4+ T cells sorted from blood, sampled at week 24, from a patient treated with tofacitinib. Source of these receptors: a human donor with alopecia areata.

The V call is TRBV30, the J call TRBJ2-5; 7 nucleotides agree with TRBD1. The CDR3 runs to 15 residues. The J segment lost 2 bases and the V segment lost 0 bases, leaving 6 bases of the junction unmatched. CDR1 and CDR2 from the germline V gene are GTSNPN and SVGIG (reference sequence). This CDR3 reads CAWSVWDSVQETQYF. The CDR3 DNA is TGTGCCTGGAGTGTATGGGACAGCGTACAAGAGACCCAGTACTTC.

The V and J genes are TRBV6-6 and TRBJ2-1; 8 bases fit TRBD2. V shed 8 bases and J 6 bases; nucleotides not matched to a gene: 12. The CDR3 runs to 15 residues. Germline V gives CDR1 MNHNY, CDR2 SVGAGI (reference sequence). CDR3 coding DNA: TGTGCCAGCGCTCCGGGACTAGTTCATCTCAATGAGCAGTTCTTC. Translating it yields CASAPGLVHLNEQFF.

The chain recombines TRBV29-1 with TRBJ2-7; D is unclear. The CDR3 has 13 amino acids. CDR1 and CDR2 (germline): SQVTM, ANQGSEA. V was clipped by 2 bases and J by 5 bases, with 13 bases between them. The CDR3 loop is CSVEYGMGNEQYF. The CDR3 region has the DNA TGCAGCGTTGAATATGGCATGGGGAACGAGCAGTACTTC.

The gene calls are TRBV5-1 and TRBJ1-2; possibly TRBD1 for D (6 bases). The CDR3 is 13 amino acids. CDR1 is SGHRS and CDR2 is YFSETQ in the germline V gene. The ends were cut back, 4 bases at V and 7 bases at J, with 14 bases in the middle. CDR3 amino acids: CASSPGGPSGYTF. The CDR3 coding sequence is TGCGCCAGCAGCCCTGGGGGGCCCAGTGGCTACACCTTC. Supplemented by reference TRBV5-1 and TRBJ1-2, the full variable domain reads KAGVTQTPRYLIKTRGQQVTLSCSPISGHRSVSWYQQTPGQGLQFLFEYFSETQRNKGNFPGRFSGRQFSNSRSEMNVSTLELGDSALYLCASSPGGPSGYTFGSGTRLTVV.

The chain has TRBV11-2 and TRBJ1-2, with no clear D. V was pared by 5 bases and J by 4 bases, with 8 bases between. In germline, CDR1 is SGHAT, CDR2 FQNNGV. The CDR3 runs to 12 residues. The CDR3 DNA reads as TGTGCCAGCAGCCCCCTAGGCTATGGCTACACCTTC. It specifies CASSPLGYGYTF.

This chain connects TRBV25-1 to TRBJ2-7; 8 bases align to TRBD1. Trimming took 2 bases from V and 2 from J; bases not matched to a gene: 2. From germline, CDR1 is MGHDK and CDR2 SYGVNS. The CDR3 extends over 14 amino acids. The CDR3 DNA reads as TGTGCCAGCAGTGAACGGACAGGGCCCTACGAGCAGTACTTC. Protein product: CASSERTGPYEQYF.

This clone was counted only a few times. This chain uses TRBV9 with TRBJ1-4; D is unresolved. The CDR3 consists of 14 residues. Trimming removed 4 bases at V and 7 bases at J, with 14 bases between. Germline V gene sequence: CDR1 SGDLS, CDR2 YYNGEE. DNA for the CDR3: TGTGCCAGCAGCTCGGCCCCGAGTGCTGAAAAACTGTTTTTT. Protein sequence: CASSSAPSAEKLFF.

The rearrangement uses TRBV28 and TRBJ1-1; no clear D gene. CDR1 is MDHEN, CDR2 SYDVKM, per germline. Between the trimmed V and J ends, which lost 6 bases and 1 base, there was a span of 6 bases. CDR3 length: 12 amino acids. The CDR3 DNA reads TGTGCCAGCAGCTTGTCGAACACTGAAGCTTTCTTT. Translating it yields CASSLSNTEAFF.

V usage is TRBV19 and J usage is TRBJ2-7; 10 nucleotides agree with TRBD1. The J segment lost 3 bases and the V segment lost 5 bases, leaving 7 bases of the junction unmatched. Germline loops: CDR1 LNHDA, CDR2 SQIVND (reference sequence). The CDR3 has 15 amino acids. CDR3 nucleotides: TGTGCCAGTAGTGAAGGGACAGGGGAGATCTACGAGCAGTACTTC. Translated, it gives CASSEGTGEIYEQYF.

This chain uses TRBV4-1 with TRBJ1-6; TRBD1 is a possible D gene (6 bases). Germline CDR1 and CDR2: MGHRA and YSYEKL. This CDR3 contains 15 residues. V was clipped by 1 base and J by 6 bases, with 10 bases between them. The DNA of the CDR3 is TGCGCCAGCAGCCAAGTGGCCAGGGGTAATTCACCCCTCCACTTT. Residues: CASSQVARGNSPLHF.

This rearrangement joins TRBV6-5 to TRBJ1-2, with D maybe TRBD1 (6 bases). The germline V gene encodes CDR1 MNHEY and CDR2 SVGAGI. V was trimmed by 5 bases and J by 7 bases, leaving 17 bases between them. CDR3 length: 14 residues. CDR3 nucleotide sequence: TGTGCCAGCAGTCGGACAGATGGCCTTGGTGGCTACACCTTC. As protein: CASSRTDGLGGYTF.

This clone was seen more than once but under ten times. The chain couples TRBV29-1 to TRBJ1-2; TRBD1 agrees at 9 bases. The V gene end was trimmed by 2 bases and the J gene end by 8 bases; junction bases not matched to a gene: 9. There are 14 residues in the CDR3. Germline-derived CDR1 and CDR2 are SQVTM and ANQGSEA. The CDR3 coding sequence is TGCAGCGTTGAACCGGGACAGGGCCCTAGGGGCTACACCTTC. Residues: CSVEPGQGPRGYTF.

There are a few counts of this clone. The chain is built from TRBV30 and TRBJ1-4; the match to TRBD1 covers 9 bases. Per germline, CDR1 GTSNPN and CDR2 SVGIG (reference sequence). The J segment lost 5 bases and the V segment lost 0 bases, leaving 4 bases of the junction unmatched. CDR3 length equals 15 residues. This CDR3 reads CAWSVGTGRNEKLFF. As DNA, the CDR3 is TGTGCCTGGAGTGTGGGGACAGGGCGAAATGAAAAACTGTTTTTT.

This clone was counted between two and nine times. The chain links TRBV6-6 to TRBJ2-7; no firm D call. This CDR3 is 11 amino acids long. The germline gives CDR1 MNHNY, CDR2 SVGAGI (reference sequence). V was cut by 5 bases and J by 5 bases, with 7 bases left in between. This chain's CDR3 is CASSMGNEQYF. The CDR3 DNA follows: TGTGCCAGCAGTATGGGGAACGAGCAGTACTTC.

CDR3 residues: CASSLSGPPYEQYF. Written as DNA, the CDR3 is TGTGCCAGCAGCCTCTCGGGGCCGCCCTACGAGCAGTACTTC. The chain links TRBV6-5 to TRBJ2-7, with D tentatively TRBD1 or TRBD2 (5 bases each). Trimming left V 6 bases short and J 2 bases short, with 14 bases between. Germline CDR1 is MNHEY and CDR2 is SVGAGI. The CDR3 has 14 amino acids.

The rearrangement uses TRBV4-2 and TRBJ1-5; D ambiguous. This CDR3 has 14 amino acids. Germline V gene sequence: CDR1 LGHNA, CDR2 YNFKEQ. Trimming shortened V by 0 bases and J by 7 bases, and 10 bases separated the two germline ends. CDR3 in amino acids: CASSQDRGGQPQHF. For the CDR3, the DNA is TGTGCCAGCAGCCAAGATCGTGGTGGGCAGCCCCAGCATTTT.

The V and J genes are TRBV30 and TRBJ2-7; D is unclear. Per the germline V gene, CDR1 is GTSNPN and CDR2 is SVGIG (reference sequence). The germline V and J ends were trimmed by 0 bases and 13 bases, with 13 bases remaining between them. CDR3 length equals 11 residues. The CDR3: CAWSVPPLHYF. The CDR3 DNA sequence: TGTGCCTGGAGTGTTCCCCCCTTACATTACTTC.

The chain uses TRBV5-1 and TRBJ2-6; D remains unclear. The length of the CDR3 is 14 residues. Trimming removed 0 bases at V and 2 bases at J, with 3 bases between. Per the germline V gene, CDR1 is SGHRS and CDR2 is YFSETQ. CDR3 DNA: TGCGCCAGCAGCTTGGAGCCTGGGGCCAACGTCCTGACTTTC. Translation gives CASSLEPGANVLTF.

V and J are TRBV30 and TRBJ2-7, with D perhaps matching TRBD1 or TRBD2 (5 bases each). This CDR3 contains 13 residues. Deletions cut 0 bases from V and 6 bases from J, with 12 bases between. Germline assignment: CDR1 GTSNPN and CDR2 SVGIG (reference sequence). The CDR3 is CAWSVRKGSEQYF. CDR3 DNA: TGTGCCTGGAGTGTACGCAAGGGGAGCGAGCAGTACTTC.

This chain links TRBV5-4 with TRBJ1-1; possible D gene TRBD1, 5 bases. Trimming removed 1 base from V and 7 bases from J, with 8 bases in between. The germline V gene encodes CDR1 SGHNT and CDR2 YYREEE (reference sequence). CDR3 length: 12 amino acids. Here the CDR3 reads CASSLKDSEAFF. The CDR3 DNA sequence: TGTGCCAGCAGCTTGAAAGACAGTGAAGCTTTCTTT.

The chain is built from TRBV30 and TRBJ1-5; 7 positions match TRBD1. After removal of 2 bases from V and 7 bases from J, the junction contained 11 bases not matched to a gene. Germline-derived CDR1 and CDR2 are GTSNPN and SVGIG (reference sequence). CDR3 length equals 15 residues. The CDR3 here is CAWSRGQGEEQPQHF. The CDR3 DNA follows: TGTGCCTGGAGTCGCGGTCAGGGGGAGGAACAGCCCCAGCATTTT.

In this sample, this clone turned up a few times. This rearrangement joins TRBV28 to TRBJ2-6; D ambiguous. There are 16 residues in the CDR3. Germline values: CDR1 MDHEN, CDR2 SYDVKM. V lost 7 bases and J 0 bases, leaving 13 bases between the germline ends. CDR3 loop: CASTGRHLSGANVLTF. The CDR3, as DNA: TGTGCCAGCACGGGTCGGCACCTCTCTGGGGCCAACGTCCTGACTTTC.